This T cell receptor beta chain appears in the sequencing data of a study of blood T cell repertoires in COVID-19. Study overall: There were acute and convalescent COVID-19 samples, and they came from the United States, Italy and Spain. Sources were T cells, B-cell-depleted T cells, or PBMCs; the material itself was cDNA or gDNA.

In the original processing: Estimated nucleated cell counts came from reference gene primer amplification. Assay: immunoSEQ multiplex PCR; the TCRdb copy retains only in-frame clones and omits some. V, J and clone size are taken as reported in that table, and D and trimming were inferred from the DNA itself. Among 250,000 to 350,000 clones listed, roughly 90% were seen once. The germline gives CDR1 SGHAT, CDR2 FQNNGV. This CDR3 contains 14 residues. V lost 4 bases and J lost 2, with 11 bases in between. Two consecutive negative NP/OP PCR tests, clearance, or resolved symptoms defined Cohort 3 recovery.

The gene calls are TRBV11-2 and TRBJ2-5; D is ambiguous. This clonotype was obtained from a young woman who had recovered from COVID-19. The sequenced sample consisted of PBMCs or T cells enriched from blood (not recorded which). This chain's CDR3 is CASSSLALQETQYF. The CDR3 nucleotides read TGTGCCAGCAGCTCCCTGGCCCTTCAAGAGACCCAGTACTTC. The full variable domain, with the rest looked up from reference TRBV11-2 and TRBJ2-5, is EAGVAQSPRYKIIEKRQSVAFWCNPISGHATLYWYQQILGQGPKLLIQFQNNGVVDDSQLPKDRFSAERLKGVDSTLKIQPAKLEDSAVYLCASSSLALQETQYFGPGTRLLVL.